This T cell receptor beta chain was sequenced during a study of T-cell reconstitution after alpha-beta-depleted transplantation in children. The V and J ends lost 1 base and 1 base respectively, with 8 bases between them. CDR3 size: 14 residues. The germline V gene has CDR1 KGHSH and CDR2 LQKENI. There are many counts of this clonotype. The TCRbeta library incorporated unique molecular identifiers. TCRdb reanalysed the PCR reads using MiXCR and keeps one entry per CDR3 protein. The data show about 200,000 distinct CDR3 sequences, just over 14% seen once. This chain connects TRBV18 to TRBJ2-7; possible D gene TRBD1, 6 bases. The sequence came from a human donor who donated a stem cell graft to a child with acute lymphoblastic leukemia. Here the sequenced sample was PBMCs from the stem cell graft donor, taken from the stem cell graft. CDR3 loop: CASSPLDSSYEQYF. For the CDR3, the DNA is TGTGCCAGCTCACCACTGGACAGTTCCTACGAGCAGTACTTC.